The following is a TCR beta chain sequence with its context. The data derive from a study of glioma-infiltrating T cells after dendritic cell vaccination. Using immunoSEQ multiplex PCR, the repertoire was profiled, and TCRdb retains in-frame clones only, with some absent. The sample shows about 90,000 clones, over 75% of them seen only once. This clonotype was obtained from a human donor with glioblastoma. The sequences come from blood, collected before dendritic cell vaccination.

As DNA, the CDR3 is TGCGCCAGCAGCTTGAAGGGGCCGCCCCACGAGCAGTACTTC. It specifies CASSLKGPPHEQYF. This chain joins TRBV5-1 and TRBJ2-7, with a tentative D call TRBD1 (5 bases). Germline V CDR1 and CDR2: SGHRS, YFSETQ. The CDR3 runs 14 residues. V lost 1 base to trimming and J lost 5 bases, with 13 bases between them.